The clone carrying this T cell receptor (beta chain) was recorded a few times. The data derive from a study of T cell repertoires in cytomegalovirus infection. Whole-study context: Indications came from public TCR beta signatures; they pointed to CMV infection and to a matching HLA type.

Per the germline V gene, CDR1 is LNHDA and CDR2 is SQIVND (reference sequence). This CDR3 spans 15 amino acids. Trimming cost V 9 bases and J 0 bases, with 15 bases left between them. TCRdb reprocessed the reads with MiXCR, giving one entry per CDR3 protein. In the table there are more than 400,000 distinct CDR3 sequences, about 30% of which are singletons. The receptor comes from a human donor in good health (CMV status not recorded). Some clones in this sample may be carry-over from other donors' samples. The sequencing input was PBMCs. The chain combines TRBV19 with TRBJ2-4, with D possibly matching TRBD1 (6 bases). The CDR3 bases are TGTGCCAGCAGGGGCGGGTTCCTAGCCAAAAACATTCAGTACTTC. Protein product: CASRGGFLAKNIQYF.